The clone carrying this T cell receptor (beta chain) was seen more than once but under ten times. Its antigen is unknown. This entry is derived from a study of blood T cells in healthy people across ages. Points from the study as a whole: Unknown donor CMV status possibly confounded expanded clonotype changes.

For the second PCR, which ran for about 6 to 12 cycles, a sample-barcoded 5' primer and a J-beta primer mix were used. MiXCR was run by TCRdb on the 5' RACE reads, yielding one entry per CDR3 protein. The data show approximately 1.5 million distinct CDR3 sequences, about 42% seen once. The CDR3 runs 14 residues. Trimming stripped 2 bases from V and 9 bases from J, with 14 bases between. Germline-derived CDR1 and CDR2 are MNHEY and SVGAGI. Sequenced: blood. This chain joins TRBV6-5 and TRBJ2-1; possibly TRBD1 or TRBD2 for D (5 bases each). This TCR came from a woman between 18 and 29 years old in good health. The CDR3 loop is CASSYGLWGGEQFF. The CDR3 nucleotides are TGTGCCAGCAGTTACGGACTGTGGGGCGGTGAGCAGTTCTTC.